This entry lists 3 T cell receptor beta chains sequenced from one sample in a study of human T cells and chemical hapten exposure. This sample's time point: patch test 1, 2 weeks after DPC sensitization. Indicated treatment: therapeutic diphenylcyclopropenone sensitization with weekly scalp DPC. One entry per CDR3 protein results from TCRdb running MiXCR on the RACE reads. The table lists approximately 79,000 distinct CDR3 sequences, 9% to 12% of them singletons, with about 1.4% in the top ten. Sequencing was performed on whole blood, taken in connection with sensitization to the hapten diphenylcyclopropenone (DPC). The receptors shown here come from a woman between 45 and 60 years old with alopecia areata. Some clones in this sample may be carry-over from other donors' samples.

The chain uses TRBV6-2 or TRBV6-3 and TRBJ2-3; TRBD2 matches at 16 bases. The V segment lost 6 bases and the J segment 1 base; nucleotides outside the gene matches: 7. Germline V gene sequence: CDR1 MNHEY, CDR2 SVGEGT. This CDR3 comprises 18 residues. This chain's CDR3 is CASRFPGLAGGRTDTQYF. The CDR3 nucleotides read TGTGCCAGCAGATTTCCGGGACTAGCGGGAGGGCGCACAGATACGCAGTATTTT.

The rearrangement links TRBV27 to TRBJ1-6; 7 nucleotides align to TRBD1. The CDR3 is 13 amino acids. The V gene end was trimmed by 5 bases and the J gene end by 11 bases; junction bases not matched to a gene: 6. Germline V gene lookup returns CDR1 MNHEY and CDR2 SMNVEV (reference sequence). CDR3 residues: CASSDREGTPLHF. The CDR3 DNA follows: TGTGCCAGCAGTGACAGGGAGGGAACACCCCTCCACTTT.

This clonotype was seen repeatedly, ten times or more. V gene TRBV12-3 or TRBV12-4 combines with J gene TRBJ2-1; D is perhaps TRBD1 (5 bases). The CDR3 sequence is 15 residues long. V lost 6 bases and J 6 bases, leaving 18 bases between the germline ends. The CDR3 reads CASRGPHSGFNEQFF. Written as DNA, the CDR3 is TGTGCCAGCAGGGGGCCACACTCAGGCTTCAATGAGCAGTTCTTC.